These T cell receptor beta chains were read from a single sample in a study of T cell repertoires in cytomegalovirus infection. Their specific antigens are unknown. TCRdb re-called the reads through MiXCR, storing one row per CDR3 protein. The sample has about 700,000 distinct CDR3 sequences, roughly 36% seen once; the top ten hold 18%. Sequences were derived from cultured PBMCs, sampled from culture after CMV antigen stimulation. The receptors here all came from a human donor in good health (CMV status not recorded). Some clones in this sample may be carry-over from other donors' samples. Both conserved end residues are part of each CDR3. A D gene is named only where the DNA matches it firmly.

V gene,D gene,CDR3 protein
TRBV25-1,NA,CASSEWGSILAEAFF
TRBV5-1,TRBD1,CASSLEGGIEETQYF
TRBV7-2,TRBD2,CASSFASGGKSSYEQYF
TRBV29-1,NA,CSVDVGYTEAFF
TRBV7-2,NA,CASSLQGGARETQYF
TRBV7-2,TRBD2,CASSFGLAASNEQFF
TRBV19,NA,CASRVMGLTTYEQYF
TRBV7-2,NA,CASSLAGGPANYGYTF
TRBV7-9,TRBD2,CASSLVEGLAGSHVRKETQYF
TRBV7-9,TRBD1,CASSVPGQGAYNEQFF
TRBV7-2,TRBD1,CASSPTRGFWTGAIQETQYF
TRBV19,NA,CASSSRIYNEQFF
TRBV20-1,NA,CSAKLPWGSLGYEQYF
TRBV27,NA,CASSSAWDQDYEQYF
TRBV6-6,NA,CASSYGPGPGDTQYF
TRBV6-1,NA,CASSPGGEEKLFF
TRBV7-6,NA,CASSLEYDLELFF
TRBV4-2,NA,CASSQELTYNEQFF
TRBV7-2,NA,CASSLDGSETQYF
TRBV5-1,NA,CASSFLDGYSYEQYF
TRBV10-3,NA,CAVGEVRTDTQYF
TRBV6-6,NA,CASSYSQPYEGSDNQPQHF
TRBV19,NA,CAPDSARKINYGYTF
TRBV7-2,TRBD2,CASSQTSGYTGELFF
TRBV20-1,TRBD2,CSARPLAGNPTYEQYF
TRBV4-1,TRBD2,CASSLGLAGAHEQFF
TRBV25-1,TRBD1,CASRDREVGTEAFF
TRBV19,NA,CASTTVGGEAFF
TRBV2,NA,CATQTETKETQYF
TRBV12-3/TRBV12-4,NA,CASSSGSGYNEQFF
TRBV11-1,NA,CASSFTVHEQYF
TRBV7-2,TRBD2,CASSLAGGGAGFEQYF
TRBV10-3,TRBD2,CAISELAGGNNEQFF
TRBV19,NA,CASSNRATKETQYF
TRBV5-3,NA,CAGSFDPSGGEQFF
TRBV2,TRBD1,CASSEAPGTGRKGGGFSVEAFF
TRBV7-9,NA,CASSSRETQYF
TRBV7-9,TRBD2,CASSLMGGSDTQYF